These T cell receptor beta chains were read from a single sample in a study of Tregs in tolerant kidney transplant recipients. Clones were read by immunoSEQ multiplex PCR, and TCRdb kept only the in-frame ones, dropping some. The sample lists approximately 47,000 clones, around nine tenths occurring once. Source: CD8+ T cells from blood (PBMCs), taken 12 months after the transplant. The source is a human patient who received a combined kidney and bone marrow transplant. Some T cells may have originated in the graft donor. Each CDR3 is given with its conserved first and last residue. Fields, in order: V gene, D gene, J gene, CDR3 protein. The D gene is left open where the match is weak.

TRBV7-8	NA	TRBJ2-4	CASSEGGENIQYF
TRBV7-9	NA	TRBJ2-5	CASSLGDGETQYF
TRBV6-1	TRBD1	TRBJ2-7	CASSEPLDRSYEQYF
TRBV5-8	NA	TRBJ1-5	CASSLIGGRADQPQHF
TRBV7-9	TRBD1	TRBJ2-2	CASSSNRDRGLYTGELFF
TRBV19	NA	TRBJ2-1	CASSYNNEQFF
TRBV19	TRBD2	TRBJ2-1	CASSIAGRIEDEQFF
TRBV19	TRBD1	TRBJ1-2	CASSPTTGALYGYTF
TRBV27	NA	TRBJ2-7	CASRGVSYEQYF
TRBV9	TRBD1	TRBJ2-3	CASSVVVGGKDTQYF
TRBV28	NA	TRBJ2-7	CASSLVPPSYEQYF
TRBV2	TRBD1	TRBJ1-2	CASSEALGTGHGYTF
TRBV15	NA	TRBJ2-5	CAIRQVDKETQYF
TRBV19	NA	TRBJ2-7	CASSIVHGSYEQYF
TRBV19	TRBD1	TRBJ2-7	CASSRGTGASYEQYF
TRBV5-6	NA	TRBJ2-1	CASSLASHISYNEQFF
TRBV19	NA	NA	CASSMAGRIYEQYF
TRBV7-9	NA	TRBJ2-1	CASSLDPHGGSYNEQFF
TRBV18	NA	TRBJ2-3	CASSPPDTQYF
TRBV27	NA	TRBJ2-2	CASSLGAGVWSGELFF
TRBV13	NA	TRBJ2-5	CASSAEHRELYF
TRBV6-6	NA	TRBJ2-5	CASSLGSQETQYF
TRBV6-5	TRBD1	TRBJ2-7	CASSEGDSSYEQYF
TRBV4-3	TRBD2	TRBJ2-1	CASSRSTGGYNEQFF
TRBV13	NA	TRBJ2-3	CASSSGLSTDTQYF
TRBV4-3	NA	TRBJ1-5	CASSPGTTSGGFQPQHF
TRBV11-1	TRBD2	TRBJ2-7	CASSLTSGGYEQYF
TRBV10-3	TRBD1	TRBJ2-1	CAISERDRVNEQFF
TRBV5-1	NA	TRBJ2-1	CASSGRDNNEQFF
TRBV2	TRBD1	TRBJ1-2	CASCPDRTTANYGYTF
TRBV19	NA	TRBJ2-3	CASSLTSSITDTQYF
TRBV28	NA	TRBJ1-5	CASSLRGSNQPQHF
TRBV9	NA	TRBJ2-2	CASSHSGTGELFF
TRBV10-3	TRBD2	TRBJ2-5	CAISHPGEGGGSETQYF
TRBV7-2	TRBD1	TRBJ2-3	CASSSPTGGLRDTQYF
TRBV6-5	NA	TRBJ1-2	CASSYSRGSKGGYTF
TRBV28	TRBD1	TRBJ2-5	CASSLARGRGEETQYF
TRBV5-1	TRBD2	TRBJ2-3	CASSFTSGSAGSTDTQYF
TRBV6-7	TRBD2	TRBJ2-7	CASSWTSGHEQYF
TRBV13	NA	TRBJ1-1	CASSPDLLEAFF
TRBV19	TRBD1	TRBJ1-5	CASSIQGAHNQPQHF
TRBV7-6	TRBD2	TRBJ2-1	CASSLGGGVYNEQFF
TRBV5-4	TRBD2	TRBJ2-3	CASSLGLAGGPTDTQYF
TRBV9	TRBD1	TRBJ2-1	CASGGTGTGAYNEQFF
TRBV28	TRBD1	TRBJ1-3	CASSPVFYRGWGNTIYF
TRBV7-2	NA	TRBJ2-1	CASSPSRSYNEQFF
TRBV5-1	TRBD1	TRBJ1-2	CASSIGQGTDYGYTF
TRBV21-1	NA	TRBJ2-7	CAGTDSYEQYF
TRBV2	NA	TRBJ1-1	CASRTVNTEAFF
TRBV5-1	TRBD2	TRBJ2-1	CASSISTSGRSDEQFF
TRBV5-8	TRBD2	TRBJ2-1	CASSLAGLVYNEQFF
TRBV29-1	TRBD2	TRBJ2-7	CSARLAQPYEQYF
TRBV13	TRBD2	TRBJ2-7	CASSLAPRAGGLYTYEQYF
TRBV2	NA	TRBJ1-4	CASSPRQGGRREKLFF
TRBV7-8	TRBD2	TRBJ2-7	CASSWRGSFYEQYF
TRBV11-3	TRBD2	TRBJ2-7	CASSLTRGRYEQYF
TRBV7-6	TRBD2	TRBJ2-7	CASSLGGGTFGEQYF
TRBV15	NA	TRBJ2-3	CTTSRDRGTGNTQYF
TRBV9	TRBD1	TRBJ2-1	CASSPQPGTEENEQFF
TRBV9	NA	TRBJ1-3	CASSVGEENTIYF